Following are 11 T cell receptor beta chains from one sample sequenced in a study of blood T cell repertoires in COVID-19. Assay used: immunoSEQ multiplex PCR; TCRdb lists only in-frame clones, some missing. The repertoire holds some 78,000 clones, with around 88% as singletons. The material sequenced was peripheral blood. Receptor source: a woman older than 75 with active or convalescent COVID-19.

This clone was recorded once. The DNA of the CDR3 is TGTGCCAGCTCACCACCGGGGGGGCCCCAAGAGACCCAGTACTTC. This gives the protein CASSPPGGPQETQYF. The rearrangement uses TRBV18 and TRBJ2-5, with a weak D call TRBD2 (7 bases). Trimming cost V 0 bases and J 1 base, with 9 bases left between them. Per the germline V gene, CDR1 is KGHSH and CDR2 is LQKENI. The CDR3 is 15 amino acids.

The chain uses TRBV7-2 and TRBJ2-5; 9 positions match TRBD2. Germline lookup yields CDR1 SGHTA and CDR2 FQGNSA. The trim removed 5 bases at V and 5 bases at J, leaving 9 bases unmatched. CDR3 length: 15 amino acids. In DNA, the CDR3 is TGTGCCAGCAGCCGGGGCGGGGGGGCCGTGGAGACCCAGTACTTC. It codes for CASSRGGGAVETQYF.

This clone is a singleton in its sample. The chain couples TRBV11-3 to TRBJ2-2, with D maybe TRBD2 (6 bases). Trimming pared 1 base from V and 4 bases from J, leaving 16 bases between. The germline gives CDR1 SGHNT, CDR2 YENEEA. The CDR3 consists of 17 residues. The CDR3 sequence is CASSLGRRGISTGELFF. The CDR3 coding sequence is TGTGCCAGCAGCTTAGGGCGGAGGGGCATATCCACCGGGGAGCTGTTTTTT.

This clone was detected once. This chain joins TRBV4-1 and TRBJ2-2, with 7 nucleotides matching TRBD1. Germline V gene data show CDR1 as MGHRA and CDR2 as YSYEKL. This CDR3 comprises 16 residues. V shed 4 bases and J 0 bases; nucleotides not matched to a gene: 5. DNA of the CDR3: TGCGCCAGCAGCCCGACCGGGACAGCGAACACCGGGGAGCTGTTTTTT. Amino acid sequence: CASSPTGTANTGELFF.

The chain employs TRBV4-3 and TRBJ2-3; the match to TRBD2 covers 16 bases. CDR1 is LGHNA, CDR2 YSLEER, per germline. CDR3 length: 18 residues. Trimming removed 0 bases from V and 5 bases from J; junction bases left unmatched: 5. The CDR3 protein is CASSQDGTSGRARDTQYF. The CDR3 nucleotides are TGCGCCAGCAGCCAAGATGGGACTAGCGGGAGGGCCAGAGATACGCAGTATTTT.

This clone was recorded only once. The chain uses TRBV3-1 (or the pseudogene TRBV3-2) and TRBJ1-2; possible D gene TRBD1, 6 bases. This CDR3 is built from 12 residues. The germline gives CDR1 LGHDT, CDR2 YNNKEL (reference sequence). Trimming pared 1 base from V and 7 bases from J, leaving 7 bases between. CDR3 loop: CASSQVRGGYTF. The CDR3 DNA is TGTGCCAGCAGCCAAGTCAGGGGTGGCTACACCTTC.

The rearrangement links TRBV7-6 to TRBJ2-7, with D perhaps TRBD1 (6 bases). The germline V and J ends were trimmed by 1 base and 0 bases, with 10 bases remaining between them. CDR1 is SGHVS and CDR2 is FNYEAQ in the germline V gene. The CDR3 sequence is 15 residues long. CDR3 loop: CASSLEGHLSYEQYF. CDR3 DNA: TGTGCCAGCAGCTTAGAGGGACACCTCTCCTACGAGCAGTACTTC.

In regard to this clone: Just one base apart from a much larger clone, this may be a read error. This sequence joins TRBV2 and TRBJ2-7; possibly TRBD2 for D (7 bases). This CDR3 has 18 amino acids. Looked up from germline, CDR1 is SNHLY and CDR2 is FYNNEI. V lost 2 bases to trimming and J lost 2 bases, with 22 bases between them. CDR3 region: CASSELGGGEDGTYEQYF. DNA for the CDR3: TGTGCCAGCAGTGAACTGGGGGGGGGCGAGGATGGTACCTACGAGCAGTACTTC.

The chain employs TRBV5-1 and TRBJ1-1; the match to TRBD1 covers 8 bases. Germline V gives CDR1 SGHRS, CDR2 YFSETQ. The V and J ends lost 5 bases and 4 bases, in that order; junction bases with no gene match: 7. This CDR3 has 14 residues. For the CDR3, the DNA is TGCGCCAGCAGACCGACAGGGGAGGGCACTGAAGCTTTCTTT. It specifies CASRPTGEGTEAFF.

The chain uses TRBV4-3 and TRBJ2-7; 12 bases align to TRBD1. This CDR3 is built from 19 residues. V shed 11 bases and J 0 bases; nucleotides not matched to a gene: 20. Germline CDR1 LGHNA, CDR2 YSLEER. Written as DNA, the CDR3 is TGCGCCCGCCCCCCAGGGGGGGGACAGGGGGCTAGTTACTCCTACGAGCAGTACTTC. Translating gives CARPPGGGQGASYSYEQYF.

CDR3 sequence reads: CASSLFGQGGTEAFF. CDR3 in DNA: TGTGCCAGCAGTTTATTTGGGCAGGGGGGCACTGAAGCTTTCTTT. The chain links TRBV28 to TRBJ1-1; 7 bases align to TRBD1. Germline V lookup: CDR1 MDHEN, CDR2 SYDVKM. The CDR3 has 15 amino acids. V lost 1 base, J lost 4 bases, and 6 bases stayed unmatched.